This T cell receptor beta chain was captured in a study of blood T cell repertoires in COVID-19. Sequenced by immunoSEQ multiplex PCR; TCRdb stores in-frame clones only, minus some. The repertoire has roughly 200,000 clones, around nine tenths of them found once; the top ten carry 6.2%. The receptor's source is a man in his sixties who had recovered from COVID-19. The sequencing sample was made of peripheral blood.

CDR3 sequence (DNA): TGTGCCATCAGTTCTAGCGGGGGAAACAATGAGCAGTTCTTC. Translation: CAISSSGGNNEQFF. The chain is built from TRBV10-3 and TRBJ2-1; 10 nucleotides align to TRBD2. The germline CDR1 and CDR2 sequences are ENHRY and SYGVKD. This CDR3 comprises 14 residues. The J segment lost 5 bases and the V segment lost 5 bases, leaving 3 bases of the junction unmatched.